These T cell receptor beta chains were read from a single sample in a study of cytomegalovirus exposure and HLA in healthy donors. Libraries were prepared by immunoSEQ multiplex PCR; TCRdb keeps only in-frame clonotypes and omits some of them. The sample's table shows 100,000 to 150,000 clones. Sequencing was performed on PBMCs. Every receptor here comes from a man aged 35 to 55 in good health and CMV-seronegative. Each CDR3 is given with its conserved first and last residue. A D gene is named only where the DNA matches it firmly.

V: TRBV19; D: .; J: TRBJ2-2; CDR3: CASSGGPGELFF; DNA: TGTGCCAGTAGTGGAGGGCCCGGGGAGCTGTTTTTT
V: TRBV7-9; D: .; J: TRBJ2-6; CDR3: CASSEASGANVLTF; DNA: TGTGCCAGCTCAGAGGCCTCTGGGGCCAACGTCCTGACTTTC
V: TRBV30; D: TRBD2; J: TRBJ2-7; CDR3: CAWRGGRGTYEQYF; DNA: TGTGCCTGGAGGGGCGGGAGGGGGACCTACGAGCAGTACTTC
V: TRBV27; D: .; J: TRBJ2-3; CDR3: CASSLPFTDTQYF; DNA: TGTGCCAGCAGTTTACCATTCACAGATACGCAGTATTTT
V: TRBV7-9; D: TRBD1; J: TRBJ2-6; CDR3: CASSLTGAGANVLTF; DNA: TGTGCCAGCAGCTTGACAGGGGCTGGGGCCAACGTCCTGACTTTC
V: TRBV5-1; D: .; J: TRBJ1-1; CDR3: CASSLQGGLKAFF; DNA: TGCGCCAGCAGCTTACAGGGCGGACTGAAAGCTTTCTTT
V: TRBV14; D: TRBD2; J: TRBJ2-1; CDR3: CASTPRLARSYNEQFF; DNA: TGTGCCAGCACCCCGCGACTAGCCCGCTCCTACAATGAGCAGTTCTTC
V: TRBV6-5; D: TRBD1; J: TRBJ1-2; CDR3: CASRGQGAGYTF; DNA: TGTGCCAGCAGGGGACAGGGGGCTGGCTACACCTTC
V: TRBV6-6; D: .; J: TRBJ2-5; CDR3: CASTRKETQYF; DNA: TGTGCCAGCACGCGAAAAGAGACCCAGTACTTC
V: TRBV7-9; D: .; J: TRBJ2-1; CDR3: CASRPGKDNEQFF; DNA: TGTGCCAGCCGCCCCGGGAAAGACAATGAGCAGTTCTTC
V: TRBV5-6; D: .; J: TRBJ2-1; CDR3: CASSLMVGGPPYEQFF; DNA: TGTGCCAGCAGCTTGATGGTGGGAGGCCCCCCCTATGAGCAGTTCTTC
V: TRBV7-6; D: TRBD1; J: TRBJ1-1; CDR3: CASSLGQGVDEAFF; DNA: TGTGCCAGCAGCTTAGGACAGGGTGTGGATGAAGCTTTCTTT
V: TRBV19; D: .; J: TRBJ2-1; CDR3: CASRGSGRIHEQFF; DNA: TGTGCCAGTAGAGGCTCTGGGAGAATCCATGAGCAGTTCTTC
V: TRBV18; D: TRBD1; J: TRBJ1-2; CDR3: CASSPRPGTEYGYTF; DNA: TGTGCCAGCTCACCACGCCCCGGGACAGAATATGGCTACACCTTC
V: TRBV2; D: .; J: TRBJ2-6; CDR3: CASSERGGSGANVLTF; DNA: TGTGCCAGCAGTGAACGTGGCGGCTCTGGGGCCAACGTCCTGACTTTC
V: TRBV5-5; D: .; J: TRBJ2-1; CDR3: CASSLVSSSYNEQFF; DNA: TGTGCCAGCAGCTTGGTCTCCAGCTCCTACAATGAGCAGTTCTTC
V: TRBV9; D: TRBD2; J: TRBJ2-1; CDR3: CASSVATGWGLAGGRDNEQFF; DNA: TGTGCCAGCAGCGTAGCTACGGGTTGGGGACTAGCGGGAGGGAGGGACAATGAGCAGTTCTTC
V: TRBV28; D: TRBD2; J: TRBJ2-5; CDR3: CASSPQRGKGRETQYF; DNA: TGTGCCAGCAGTCCCCAGCGGGGGAAGGGCCGGGAGACCCAGTACTTC
V: TRBV7-9; D: .; J: TRBJ1-4; CDR3: CASSRRTENEKLFF; DNA: TGTGCCAGCAGCCGAAGGACAGAGAATGAAAAACTGTTTTTT
V: TRBV4-3; D: TRBD1; J: TRBJ2-7; CDR3: CASSQDLYRGEQYF; DNA: TGCGCCAGCAGCCAAGATCTGTACAGGGGCGAGCAGTACTTC
V: TRBV2; D: .; J: TRBJ1-5; CDR3: CASTEVGGRQPQHF; DNA: TGTGCCAGCACCGAGGTAGGGGGACGCCAGCCCCAGCATTTT
V: TRBV5-1; D: TRBD1; J: TRBJ1-2; CDR3: CASSLPGQPNYGYTF; DNA: TGCGCCAGCAGCTTACCGGGACAGCCGAACTATGGCTACACCTTC
V: TRBV6-1; D: .; J: TRBJ1-4; CDR3: CASSADQAGEEKLFF; DNA: TGTGCCAGCAGTGCCGATCAGGCCGGTGAGGAAAAACTGTTTTTT
V: TRBV5-8; D: .; J: TRBJ2-5; CDR3: CASSPGGTQETQYF; DNA: TGTGCCAGCAGCCCGGGGGGCACACAAGAGACCCAGTACTTC
V: TRBV19; D: TRBD2; J: TRBJ2-1; CDR3: CASSGLAGDAYNEQFF; DNA: TGTGCCAGTAGTGGGCTAGCGGGAGACGCCTACAATGAGCAGTTCTTC